The T cell receptor (beta chain) described here comes from a study of human T cells and chemical hapten exposure. On the study more broadly: Patients got weekly scalp diphenylcyclopropenone doses over the roughly 22-week study. Findings of the study overall: The study found that PT1 expanded TCR counts correlated positively with patch test score.

There are many counts of this clonotype. Its antigen is as yet unknown. TCRdb redid the calling of the RACE reads with MiXCR, one entry per CDR3 protein. The sample yields approximately 80,000 distinct CDR3 sequences, around 10% seen once. The CDR3 contains 12 residues. Trimming stripped 10 bases from V and 2 bases from J, with 11 bases between. Germline V gene data show CDR1 as MNHNY and CDR2 as SVGAGI (reference sequence). Sample time point: patch test 1, 2 weeks after DPC sensitization. Treatment defined: therapeutic diphenylcyclopropenone sensitization with weekly scalp DPC. This rearrangement joins TRBV6-6 to TRBJ2-5; D ambiguous. The sequencing used whole blood, collected in connection with sensitization to the hapten diphenylcyclopropenone (DPC). The TCR was taken from a woman aged 45-65 years with alopecia areata. Some clones in this sample may be carry-over from other donors' samples. CDR3 DNA: TGTGCCATCGGAACCACACAAGAGACCCAGTACTTC. As protein: CAIGTTQETQYF.